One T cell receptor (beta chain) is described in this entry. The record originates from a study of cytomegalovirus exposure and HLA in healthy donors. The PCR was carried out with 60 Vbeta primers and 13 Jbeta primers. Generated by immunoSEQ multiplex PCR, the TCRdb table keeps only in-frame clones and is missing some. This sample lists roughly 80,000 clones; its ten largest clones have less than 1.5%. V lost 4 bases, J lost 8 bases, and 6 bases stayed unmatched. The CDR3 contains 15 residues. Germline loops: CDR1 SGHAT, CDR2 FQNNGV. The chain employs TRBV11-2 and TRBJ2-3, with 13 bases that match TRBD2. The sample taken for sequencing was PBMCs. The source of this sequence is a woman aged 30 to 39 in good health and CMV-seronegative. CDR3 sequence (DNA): TGTGCCAGCAGCTCCCGGACTAGCGGGGGCATTACGCAGTATTTT. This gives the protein CASSSRTSGGITQYF.